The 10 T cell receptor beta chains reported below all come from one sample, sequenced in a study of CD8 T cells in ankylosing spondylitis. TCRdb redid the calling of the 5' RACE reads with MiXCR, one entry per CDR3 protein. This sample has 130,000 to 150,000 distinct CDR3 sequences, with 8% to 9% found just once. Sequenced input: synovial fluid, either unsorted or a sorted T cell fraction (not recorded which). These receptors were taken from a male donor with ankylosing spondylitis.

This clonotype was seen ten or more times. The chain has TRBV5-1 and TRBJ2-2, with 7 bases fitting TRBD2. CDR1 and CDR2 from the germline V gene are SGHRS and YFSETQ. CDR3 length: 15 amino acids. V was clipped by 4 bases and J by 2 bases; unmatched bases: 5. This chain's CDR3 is CASSPASGNTGELFF. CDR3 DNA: TGCGCCAGCAGCCCCGCTAGCGGAAACACCGGGGAGCTGTTTTTT.

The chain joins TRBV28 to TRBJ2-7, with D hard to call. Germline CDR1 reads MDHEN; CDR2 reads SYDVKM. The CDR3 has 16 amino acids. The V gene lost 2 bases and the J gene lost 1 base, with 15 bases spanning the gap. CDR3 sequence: CASSLIMGLGSYEQYF. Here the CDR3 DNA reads TGTGCCAGCAGTTTAATAATGGGGTTGGGGTCCTACGAGCAGTACTTC.

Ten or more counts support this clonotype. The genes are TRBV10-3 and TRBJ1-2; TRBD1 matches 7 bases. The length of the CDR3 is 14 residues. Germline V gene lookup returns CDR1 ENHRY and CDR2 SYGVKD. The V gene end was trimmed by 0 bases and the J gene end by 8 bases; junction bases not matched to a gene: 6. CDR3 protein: CAISESRDSGGYTF. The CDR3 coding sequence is TGTGCCATCAGTGAGTCTCGGGACAGTGGAGGCTACACCTTC.

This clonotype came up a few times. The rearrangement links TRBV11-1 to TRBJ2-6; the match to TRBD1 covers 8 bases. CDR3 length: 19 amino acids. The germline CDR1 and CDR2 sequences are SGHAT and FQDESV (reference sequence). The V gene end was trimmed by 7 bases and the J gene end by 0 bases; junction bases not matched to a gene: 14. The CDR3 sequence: CASKLHQGARYSGANVLTF. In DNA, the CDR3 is TGTGCCAGCAAGCTTCATCAGGGGGCGCGATACTCTGGGGCCAACGTCCTGACTTTC.

CDR3 DNA sequence: TGTGCCAGCAGCAGGAAGACAAGAGCTAGCGGGGGACACACCGGGGAGCTGTTTTTT. It yields the protein CASSRKTRASGGHTGELFF. The rearrangement links TRBV11-1 to TRBJ2-2; 10 bases fit TRBD2. Germline-derived CDR1 and CDR2 are SGHAT and FQDESV (reference sequence). This CDR3 has 19 residues. The V gene end was trimmed by 5 bases and the J gene end by 3 bases; junction bases not matched to a gene: 15.

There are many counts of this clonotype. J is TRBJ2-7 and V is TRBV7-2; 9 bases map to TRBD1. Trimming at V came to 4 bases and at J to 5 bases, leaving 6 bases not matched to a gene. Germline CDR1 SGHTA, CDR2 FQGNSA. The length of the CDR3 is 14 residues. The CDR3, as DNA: TGTGCCAGCAGCTATCGGACAGGGGAGAACGAGCAGTACTTC. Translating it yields CASSYRTGENEQYF. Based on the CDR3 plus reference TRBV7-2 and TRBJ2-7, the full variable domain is GAGVSQSPSNKVTEKGKDVELRCDPISGHTALYWYRQSLGQGLEFLIYFQGNSAPDKSGLPSDRFSAERTGGSVSTLTIQRTQQEDSAVYLCASSYRTGENEQYFGPGTRLTVT.

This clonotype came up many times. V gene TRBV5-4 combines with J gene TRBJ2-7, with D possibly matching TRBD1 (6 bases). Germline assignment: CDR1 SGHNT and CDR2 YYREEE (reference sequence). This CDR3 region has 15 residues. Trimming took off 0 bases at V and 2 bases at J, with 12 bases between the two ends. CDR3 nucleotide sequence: TGTGCCAGCAGCTTGGTTGGGGGCACCCCCTACGAGCAGTACTTC. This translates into CASSLVGGTPYEQYF.

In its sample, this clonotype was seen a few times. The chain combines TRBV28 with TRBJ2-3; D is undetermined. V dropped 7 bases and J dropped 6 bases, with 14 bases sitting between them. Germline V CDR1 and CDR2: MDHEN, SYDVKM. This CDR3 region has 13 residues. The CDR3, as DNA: TGTGCCAGCACCGAGGCCCAGAGGGATACGCAGTATTTT. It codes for CASTEAQRDTQYF.

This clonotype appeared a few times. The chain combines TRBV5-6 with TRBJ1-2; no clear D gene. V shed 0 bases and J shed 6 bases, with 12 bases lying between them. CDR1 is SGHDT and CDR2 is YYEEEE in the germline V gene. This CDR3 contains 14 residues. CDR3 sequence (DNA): TGTGCCAGCAGCTTGGTTTCAGGACCCAATGGCTACACCTTC. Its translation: CASSLVSGPNGYTF.

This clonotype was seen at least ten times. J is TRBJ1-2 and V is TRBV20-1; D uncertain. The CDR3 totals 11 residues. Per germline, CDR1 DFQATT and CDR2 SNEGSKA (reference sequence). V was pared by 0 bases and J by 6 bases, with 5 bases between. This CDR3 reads CSARDRNGYTF. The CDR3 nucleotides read TGCAGTGCTAGAGATCGTAATGGCTACACCTTC.